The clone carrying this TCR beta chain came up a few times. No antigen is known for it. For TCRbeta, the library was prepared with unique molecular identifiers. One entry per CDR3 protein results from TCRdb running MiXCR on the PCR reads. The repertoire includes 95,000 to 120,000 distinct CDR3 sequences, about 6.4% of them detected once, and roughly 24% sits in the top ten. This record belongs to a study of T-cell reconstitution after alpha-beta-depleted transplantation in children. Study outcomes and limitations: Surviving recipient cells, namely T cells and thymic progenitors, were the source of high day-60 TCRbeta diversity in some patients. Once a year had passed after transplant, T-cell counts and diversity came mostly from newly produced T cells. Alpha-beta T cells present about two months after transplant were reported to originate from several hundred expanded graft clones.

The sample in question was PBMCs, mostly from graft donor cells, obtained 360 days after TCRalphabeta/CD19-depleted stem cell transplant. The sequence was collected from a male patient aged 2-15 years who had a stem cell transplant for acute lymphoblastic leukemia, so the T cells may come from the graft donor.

CDR3 residues: CASSANVNREIGYQPQHF. The CDR3 region has the DNA TGTGCCAGCAGCGCTAACGTCAACAGGGAGATAGGGTATCAGCCCCAGCATTTT. The chain carries TRBV5-4 and TRBJ1-5; weak D call: TRBD1 (6 bases). Trimming left V 4 bases short and J 5 bases short, with 25 bases between. The CDR3 contains 18 residues. Per germline, CDR1 SGHNT and CDR2 YYREEE (reference sequence).